This is a list of T cell receptor beta chains from one sample in a study of T cells in Graves' hyperthyroidism and ophthalmopathy. TCRdb reanalysed the multiplex PCR reads using MiXCR and keeps one entry per CDR3 protein. The sample holds hundreds of thousands of distinct CDR3 sequences, 12% to 15% seen once. The sequenced sample was blood. Source of these receptors: a woman younger than 35 with Graves' hyperthyroidism. Each CDR3 is given with its conserved first and last residue. D genes are given only for firm matches. Size tells how often a clone was seen (once, few, many) or the class of an expanded clone, and some rows leave it out.

many	TRBV4-1	TRBD1	TRBJ2-5	CASSQDPRTGEVGETQYF	TGCGCCAGCAGCCAAGATCCCCGGACAGGGGAAGTGGGAGAGACCCAGTACTTC
many	TRBV18	NA	TRBJ1-6	CASSPTGRNSPLHF	TGTGCCAGCTCACCAACAGGGCGGAATTCACCCCTCCACTTT
few	TRBV7-9	NA	TRBJ1-2	CASSSVTAYWSGYTF	TGTGCCAGCAGCTCTGTGACAGCTTACTGGAGTGGCTACACCTTC
few	TRBV11-2	TRBD2	TRBJ2-1	CASSITSGAYNEQFF	TGTGCCAGCAGTATTACTAGCGGGGCCTACAATGAGCAGTTCTTC
NA	TRBV7-3	NA	TRBJ2-2	CASSIGTYTGELFF	TGTGCCAGCAGCATCGGGACCTACACCGGGGAGCTGTTTTTT
many	TRBV3-1	NA	TRBJ1-2	CASSHVDSYGYTF	TGTGCCAGCAGCCACGTAGACAGCTATGGCTACACCTTC
NA	TRBV7-6	NA	TRBJ2-3	CANSFRTDTQYF	TGTGCCAACAGCTTCCGCACAGATACGCAGTATTTT
many	TRBV19	TRBD1	TRBJ2-7	CASSPRGQGPSYEQYF	TGTGCCAGTAGTCCTCGGGGACAGGGGCCGTCCTACGAGCAGTACTTC
few	TRBV2	NA	TRBJ1-6	CASMAQLINSPLHF	TGTGCCAGCATGGCACAGCTTATTAATTCACCCCTCCACTTT
many	TRBV7-8	TRBD2	TRBJ2-7	CASSASPSGSIREQYF	TGTGCCAGCAGCGCGAGCCCTAGCGGGAGCATCCGGGAGCAGTACTTC
many	TRBV30	NA	TRBJ1-1	CAWSVAPEAFF	TGTGCCTGGAGTGTGGCCCCTGAAGCTTTCTTT
NA	TRBV7-6	NA	TRBJ2-1	CASSSVGGENEQFF	TGTGCCAGCAGCTCTGTCGGAGGGGAGAATGAGCAGTTCTTC
many	TRBV4-2	NA	TRBJ1-2	CASSQEVNYGYTF	TGTGCCAGCAGCCAAGAGGTTAACTATGGCTACACCTTC
few	TRBV28	NA	TRBJ1-3	CASSLAVFKGRNTIYF	TGTGCCAGCAGTTTGGCAGTTTTCAAGGGAAGAAACACCATATATTTT
NA	TRBV20-1	TRBD2	TRBJ2-1	CSAAGTSGLQWSSYNEQFF	TGCAGTGCTGCCGGGACTAGCGGGCTCCAGTGGAGCTCCTACAATGAGCAGTTCTTC
many	TRBV24-1	NA	TRBJ2-1	CATSDPLSPSYNEQFF	TGTGCCACCAGTGATCCGCTGTCTCCATCCTACAATGAGCAGTTCTTC
few	TRBV24-1	TRBD2	TRBJ2-1	CATSDASGRAPYNEQFF	TGTGCCACCAGTGATGCTAGCGGGAGGGCCCCCTACAATGAGCAGTTCTTC
many	TRBV30	NA	TRBJ1-1	CAWNRKGIHTEAFF	TGTGCCTGGAACCGGAAGGGGATCCACACTGAAGCTTTCTTT
NA	TRBV10-3	NA	TRBJ2-1	CAIGAGGSYNEQFF	TGTGCCATCGGAGCAGGGGGGTCCTACAATGAGCAGTTCTTC
many	TRBV28	TRBD2	TRBJ2-3	CASSLWGGASGPNTDTQYF	TGTGCCAGCAGTTTATGGGGGGGGGCTAGCGGGCCCAACACAGATACGCAGTATTTT
few	TRBV9	NA	TRBJ2-2	CASSGRAGANTGELFF	TGTGCCAGCAGCGGTAGAGCGGGTGCGAACACCGGGGAGCTGTTTTTT
NA	TRBV2	NA	TRBJ1-4	CASSDRVPNEKLFF	TGTGCCAGCTCAGACCGGGTCCCAAATGAAAAACTGTTTTTT
few	TRBV12-3/TRBV12-4	NA	TRBJ2-7	CASSHRDLTYEQYF	TGTGCCAGCAGTCACCGAGACTTAACCTACGAGCAGTACTTC
NA	TRBV24-1	TRBD1	TRBJ2-1	CATSDPRDRGINEQFF	TGTGCCACCAGTGATCCCCGGGACAGGGGAATCAATGAGCAGTTCTTC
many	TRBV11-3	NA	TRBJ2-3	CASSPQGWFTTDTQYF	TGTGCCAGCAGCCCCCAGGGTTGGTTCACCACAGATACGCAGTATTTT
many	TRBV30	NA	TRBJ2-7	CAWSVGHRAYEQYF	TGTGCCTGGAGCGTCGGGCATAGAGCTTACGAGCAGTACTTC
many	TRBV5-5	TRBD2	TRBJ2-1	CASSFAGESYNEQFF	TGTGCCAGCAGCTTCGCGGGAGAATCCTACAATGAGCAGTTCTTC
few	TRBV6-1	NA	TRBJ1-1	CASRGGLEAFF	TGTGCCAGCAGGGGGGGATTGGAAGCTTTCTTT
NA	TRBV6-1	NA	TRBJ1-2	CASSEPSENYGYTF	TGTGCCAGCAGTGAACCATCGGAGAACTATGGCTACACCTTC
few	TRBV20-1	TRBD1	TRBJ2-7	CSTSGGFGTGGSYEQYF	TGCAGTACCTCCGGGGGTTTCGGGACAGGGGGATCCTACGAGCAGTACTTC
many	TRBV13	NA	TRBJ1-3	CASSSSLSGNTIYF	TGTGCCAGCAGCTCTTCCCTCTCTGGAAACACCATATATTTT
many	TRBV11-2	TRBD2	TRBJ2-3	CASSAPSGLAGGLADTQYF	TGTGCCAGCAGCGCCCCCTCGGGACTAGCGGGAGGGCTGGCGGATACGCAGTATTTT
many	TRBV20-1	TRBD2	TRBJ2-3	CSARDWPSGSRADTQYF	TGCAGTGCTAGAGATTGGCCTAGCGGGAGTCGGGCAGATACGCAGTATTTT
NA	TRBV20-1	NA	TRBJ2-3	CSARRRNTDTQYF	TGCAGTGCCAGGAGACGGAACACAGATACGCAGTATTTT
NA	TRBV24-1	NA	TRBJ1-4	CATSESNEKLFF	TGTGCCACCAGTGAGTCTAATGAAAAACTGTTTTTT
many	TRBV7-9	NA	TRBJ2-1	CASSLLKGLGSYNEQFF	TGTGCCAGCAGCTTATTGAAGGGGTTAGGCTCCTACAATGAGCAGTTCTTC
many	TRBV18	TRBD1	TRBJ2-1	CASSQTGGRRNEQFF	TGTGCCAGCTCACAGACAGGGGGCAGGAGGAATGAGCAGTTCTTC
many	TRBV5-1	TRBD1	TRBJ1-6	CASSPRDSDSPLHF	TGCGCCAGCAGCCCCCGGGACAGCGATTCACCCCTCCACTTT
NA	TRBV12-3/TRBV12-4	NA	TRBJ1-2	CATMGLGGFYYGYTF	TGTGCCACCATGGGCTTGGGGGGTTTTTACTATGGCTACACCTTC
many	TRBV11-2	NA	TRBJ2-1	CASSLELSGNNEQFF	TGTGCCAGCAGCTTAGAACTCTCCGGAAACAATGAGCAGTTCTTC
many	TRBV11-2	TRBD1	TRBJ1-1	CASSFLQGLTGAAFF	TGTGCCAGCAGCTTCTTGCAGGGGCTAACAGGGGCCGCTTTCTTT
few	TRBV7-8	NA	TRBJ2-7	CASSLYRSSYEQYF	TGTGCCAGCAGCCTTTACCGAAGCTCCTACGAGCAGTACTTC
many	TRBV4-1	NA	TRBJ1-4	CASSANRATNEKLFF	TGCGCCAGCAGCGCTAACAGGGCAACTAATGAAAAACTGTTTTTT
NA	TRBV27	NA	TRBJ2-6	CASSSPTGANVLTF	TGTGCCAGCAGTTCCCCAACTGGGGCCAACGTCCTGACTTTC
NA	TRBV29-1	NA	TRBJ1-3	CSVVGEPNSGNTIYF	TGCAGCGTTGTCGGGGAACCAAACTCTGGAAACACCATATATTTT
NA	TRBV6-2/TRBV6-3	NA	TRBJ2-1	CASVGRGALGVNEQFF	TGTGCCAGCGTCGGCCGCGGCGCCCTAGGGGTTAATGAGCAGTTCTTC
many	TRBV18	TRBD2	TRBJ2-1	CASSPPPTAGLDEQFF	TGTGCCAGCTCACCACCGCCGACAGCGGGACTCGATGAGCAGTTCTTC
many	TRBV5-5	NA	TRBJ2-3	CASSLPETDTQYF	TGTGCCAGCAGCCTGCCAGAAACAGATACGCAGTATTTT
few	TRBV19	NA	TRBJ1-1	CASLQRDGVAEAFF	TGTGCCAGTTTACAGCGGGACGGAGTGGCTGAAGCTTTCTTT
many	TRBV5-4	NA	TRBJ1-1	CASSLRDRVGFHEAFF	TGTGCCAGCAGCTTGAGAGACAGAGTGGGCTTCCACGAAGCTTTCTTT
many	TRBV27	NA	TRBJ2-7	CASNSTRDPYEQYF	TGTGCCAGCAACTCTACCCGGGACCCCTACGAGCAGTACTTC